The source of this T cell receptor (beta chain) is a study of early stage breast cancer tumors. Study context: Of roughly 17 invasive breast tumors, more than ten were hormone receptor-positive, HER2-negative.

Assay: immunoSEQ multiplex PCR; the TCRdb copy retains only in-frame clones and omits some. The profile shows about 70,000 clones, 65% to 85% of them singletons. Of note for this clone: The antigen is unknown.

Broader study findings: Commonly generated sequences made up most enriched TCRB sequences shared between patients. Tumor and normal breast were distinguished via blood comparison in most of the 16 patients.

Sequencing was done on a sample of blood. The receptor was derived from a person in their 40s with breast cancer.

CDR3 nucleotide sequence: TGCGCCAGCAGCTTGGCGCCGGTGAACACCGGGGAGCTGTTTTTT. As protein: CASSLAPVNTGELFF. This chain links TRBV5-1 with TRBJ2-2; D gene ambiguous. The germline V gene encodes CDR1 SGHRS and CDR2 YFSETQ. The CDR3 spans 15 residues. V dropped 0 bases and J dropped 1 base, with 7 bases sitting between them.